This is a list of T cell receptor beta chains from one sample in a study of T cell responses to AZD1222 COVID-19 vaccine. TCRdb's copy holds only in-frame clones and misses some; the assay was immunoSEQ multiplex PCR. The data show roughly 160,000 clones, about nine tenths seen once. Sequenced here: peripheral blood, sampled on day 0 of AZD1222 vaccination. The receptors were gathered from an adult in good health. The CDR3 runs from the conserved cysteine through the conserved F or W.

cdr3_length	v_call	cdr3_aa
14	TRBV6-5	CASSPTPAEEKLFF
15	TRBV3-1/TRBV3-2	CASSQDLPSGNTIYF
13	TRBV5-4	CASRLGGAAEAFF
15	TRBV6-1	CASSEAPGQSYEQYF
15	TRBV3-1/TRBV3-2	CASSQDAVVLSGYTF
13	TRBV30	CAGDRSKNTEAFF
14	TRBV5-1	CASSHWTSGDEQYF
15	TRBV28	CASSSPLGGQETQYF
16	TRBV5-1	CASSLEGGTGNYEQYF
15	TRBV28	CASSSRRRGREKLFF
14	TRBV9	CASSQGANTGELFF
16	TRBV4-3	CASSQVGEASNQPQHF
15	TRBV5-1	CASSPGGGVGTEAFF
11	TRBV30	CAWRGSTEAFF
15	TRBV18	CASSPASGSKNEQYF
15	TRBV9	CASSVGIGQEETQYF
15	TRBV9	CASSGWTGQGVGYTF
15	TRBV15	CATSRDLVGNQPQHF
16	TRBV7-3	CASSPRGGRAGNEQFF
13	TRBV7-9	CMIEDRVYNEQFF
13	TRBV10-3	CAISRQEREKLFF
15	TRBV9	CASSAGQGVNTEAFF
14	TRBV5-1	CASTMVVGSGELFF
16	TRBV3-1/TRBV3-2	CASSQEGTSTNEKLFF
14	TRBV5-1	CASSTGTGDQPQHF
16	TRBV30	CAWSGGEARRPYEQYF
15	TRBV6-6	CASRGHNSYNSPLHF
15	TRBV5-8	CASSFGRGVRETQYF
13	TRBV7-2	CASSLATNEKLFF
15	TRBV19	CASSTKTGREQPQHF
14	TRBV10-1	CARSPRGGQETQYF
17	TRBV7-2	CASSLGGGGGWNTEAFF
13	TRBV10-3	CAISTAGAYEQYF
11	TRBV30	CAWGSAGEQYF
16	TRBV14	CASSPITGLAGNEQFF
12	TRBV11-2	CASSINNGGAFF
12	TRBV12-2	CASRLGPGELFF
15	TRBV5-1	CASSPLPGQDFIQHF
16	TRBV7-6	CASSFRGASANEKLFF
14	TRBV7-3	CASSFGQGADTQYF
13	TRBV11-2	CASSSAGAGKLFF
13	TRBV6-2/TRBV6-3	CASSYYRAAEAFF
19	TRBV6-1	CASSELVGHDFRANEKLFF
15	TRBV28	CASSASGGPQYEQYF
14	TRBV19	CASRMRAKNTEAFF
16	TRBV4-1	CASSPIPFRGPTEAFF
16	TRBV28	CASSSVAVPLNNEQFF
13	TRBV19	CASSIVVSTEAFF
16	TRBV7-2	CASSLVAGGGTDTQYF
15	TRBV19	CASNEGVGMNTEAFF
13	TRBV2	CASSRQGETEAFF
17	TRBV11-2	CASSLAWGASGVGELFF
14	TRBV19	CASSRALKTNIQYF
15	TRBV3-1/TRBV3-2	CASSQDRSFKSPLHF
15	TRBV4-2	CASSQGGIRTDTQYF
15	TRBV5-4	CASSLAPSVEYGYTF
16	TRBV15	CATSRDQVGLNQPQHF
13	TRBV28	CASSFRGPNTQYF
18	TRBV5-4	CASSLEVWSSGRSYEQYF